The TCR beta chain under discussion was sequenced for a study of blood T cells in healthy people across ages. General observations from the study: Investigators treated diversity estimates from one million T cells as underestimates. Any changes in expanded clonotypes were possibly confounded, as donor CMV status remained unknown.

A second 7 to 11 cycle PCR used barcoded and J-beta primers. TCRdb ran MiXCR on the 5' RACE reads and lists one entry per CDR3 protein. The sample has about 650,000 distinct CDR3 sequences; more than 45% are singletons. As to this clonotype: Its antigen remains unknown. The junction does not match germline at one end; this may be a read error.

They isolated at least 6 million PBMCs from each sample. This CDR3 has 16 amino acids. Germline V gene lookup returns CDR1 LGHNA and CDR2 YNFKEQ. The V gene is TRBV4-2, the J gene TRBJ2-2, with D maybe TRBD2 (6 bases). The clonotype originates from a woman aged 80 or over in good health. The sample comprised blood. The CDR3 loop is CASSQEGTLNTGEPFF. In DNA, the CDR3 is TGTGCCAGCAGCCAAGAAGGGACTTTAAACACCGGGGAGCCGTTTTTT.